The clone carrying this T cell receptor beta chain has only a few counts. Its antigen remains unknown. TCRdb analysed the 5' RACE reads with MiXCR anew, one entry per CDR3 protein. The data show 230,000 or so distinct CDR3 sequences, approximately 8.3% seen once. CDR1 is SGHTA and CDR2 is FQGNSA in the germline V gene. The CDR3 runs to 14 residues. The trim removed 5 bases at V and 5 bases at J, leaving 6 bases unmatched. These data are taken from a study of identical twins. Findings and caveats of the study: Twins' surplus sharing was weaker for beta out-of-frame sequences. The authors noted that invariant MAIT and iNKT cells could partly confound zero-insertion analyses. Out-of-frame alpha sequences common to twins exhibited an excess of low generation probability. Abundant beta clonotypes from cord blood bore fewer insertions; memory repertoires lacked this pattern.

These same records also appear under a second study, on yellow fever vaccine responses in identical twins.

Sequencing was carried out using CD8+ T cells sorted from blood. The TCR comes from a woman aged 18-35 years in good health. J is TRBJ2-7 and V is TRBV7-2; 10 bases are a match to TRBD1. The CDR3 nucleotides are TGTGCCAGCAGCAGATTTGGGACAGGGGACGAGCAGTACTTC. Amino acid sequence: CASSRFGTGDEQYF.